The TCR beta chain under discussion was sequenced for a study of cytomegalovirus exposure and HLA in healthy donors. With 6 bases clipped from V and 9 bases from J, the junction kept 5 bases outside the gene matches. Germline CDR1 and CDR2: LNHDA and SQIVND (reference sequence). The CDR3 is 12 residues long. General study results and limits: Sequencing had likely introduced a cluster of highly shared sequence variants as an artifact. A later analysis found most CMV-associated TCR beta chains apparently HLA-restricted.

To note about this clone: What it binds is not known.

The PCR employed 60 Vbeta primers together with 13 Jbeta primers. Produced via immunoSEQ multiplex PCR; TCRdb's table is partial and in-frame only. The repertoire holds around 250,000 clones, with approximately 80% as singletons. The specimen sequenced was PBMCs. The receptor comes from a woman aged 55-69 years in good health and CMV-seropositive. The J gene is TRBJ1-5, the V gene TRBV19; 7 bases map to TRBD1. The CDR3 loop is CASRQGLSPQHF. CDR3 bases: TGTGCCAGTAGACAGGGGTTATCGCCCCAGCATTTT. The variable domain in full, completed from reference TRBV19 and TRBJ1-5, reads DGGITQSPKYLFRKEGQNVTLSCEQNLNHDAMYWYRQDPGQGLRLIYYSQIVNDFQKGDIAEGYSVSREKKESFPLTVTSAQKNPTAFYLCASRQGLSPQHFGDGTRLSIL.